The entry that follows covers one T cell receptor beta chain sequence. The data derive from a study of blood T cell repertoires in COVID-19. The CDR3 contains 15 residues. Per germline, CDR1 LGHNA and CDR2 YSLEER. J gave up 1 base and V 1 base, and 3 bases lay outside the gene matches. Produced via immunoSEQ multiplex PCR; TCRdb's table is partial and in-frame only. The sample holds under 250,000 clones, 81% seen once. V is TRBV4-3 and J is TRBJ1-1, with 7 bases identical to TRBD1. Source material: PBMCs or T cells enriched from blood (not recorded which). The sequence derives from a woman between 50 and 59 years old with acute COVID-19. CDR3 residues: CASSQARQGNTEAFF. The DNA of the CDR3 is TGCGCCAGCAGCCAAGCACGACAGGGGAACACTGAAGCTTTCTTT.